The sequence of this T cell receptor (beta chain) was determined in a study of shared clonotypes between healthy human individuals. The CDR3 has 15 amino acids. V was trimmed by 2 bases and J by 3 bases, leaving 12 bases between them. Germline CDR1 is SGHTS and CDR2 is YDEGEE. Naive CD8 cells lacked CD45RO, underwent positive selection for CCR7 and left out terminally differentiated effector memory CD45RA+ cells. Profiling relied on immunoSEQ multiplex PCR, and the TCRdb table lists in-frame clones only, not all of them. The data hold 550,000 to 750,000 clones, with roughly 95% observed a single time.

The V call is TRBV5-8, the J call TRBJ2-1; the D gene could be TRBD1 or TRBD2 (5 bases each). This TCR was sampled from a woman in her twenties or thirties in good health. The sample comprised naive CD8+ T cells sorted from blood. DNA of the CDR3: TGTGCCAGCAGCTTCGAGGGGCTTGGCTACAATGAGCAGTTCTTC. As protein: CASSFEGLGYNEQFF.